These T cell receptor beta chains were read from a single sample in a study of blood T cell repertoires in COVID-19. Sequencing was performed with immunoSEQ multiplex PCR; in TCRdb, only in-frame clones are kept and a portion is missing. The sample shows about 260,000 clones, about 82% of them seen only once. Sample: PBMCs or T cells enriched from blood (not recorded which). The receptors were gathered from a woman aged 45-60 years who had recovered from COVID-19. Each CDR3 is given with its conserved first and last residue. A D gene is named only where the DNA matches it firmly. Not all rows give a size; the values are once, few, many and, for expanded clones, a class.

>NA|once|TRBV4-2|TRBJ1-5
TGTGCCAGCAGCCAAGATCCAGGACACCGCAATCAGCCCCAGCATTTT
CASSQDPGHRNQPQHF
>NA|NA|TRBV7-2|TRBJ1-3
TGTGCCAGCAGCTTTCAGGGTAATAATGGAAACACCATATATTTT
CASSFQGNNGNTIYF
>NA|NA|TRBV7-2|TRBJ1-4
TGTGCCAGCAGTCCTATGACGTCGGCGGCTAATGAAAAACTGTTTTTT
CASSPMTSAANEKLFF
>NA|NA|TRBV19|TRBJ1-2
TGTGCCAGTAGTATAGGGGAGGGAGTAGACTATGGCTACACCTTC
CASSIGEGVDYGYTF
>NA|few|TRBV7-3|TRBJ1-1
TGTGCCAGCAGCCCCCTGGGAGGACCGAACACTGAAGCTTTCTTT
CASSPLGGPNTEAFF
>NA|NA|TRBV6-5|TRBJ1-1
TGTGCCAGCAATGGAAAATTAACAGGGAACACTGAAGCTTTCTTT
CASNGKLTGNTEAFF
>TRBD1|NA|TRBV28|TRBJ1-2
TGTGCCAGCAGTGGGACAGACTATGGCTACACCTTC
CASSGTDYGYTF
>TRBD1|NA|TRBV5-8|TRBJ1-5
TGTGCCAGCAGCGGGGGACAGGGCTATCAGCCCCAGCATTTT
CASSGGQGYQPQHF
>NA|NA|TRBV6-5|TRBJ2-7
TGTGCCAGCAGCAATCCTGGGGCTCCCCCCTACGAGCAGTACTTC
CASSNPGAPPYEQYF
>NA|few|TRBV27|TRBJ1-1
TGTGCCAGCAGTTTGGAAGGGGCTCGCGCTGAAGCTTTCTTT
CASSLEGARAEAFF
>TRBD1|NA|TRBV11-2|TRBJ2-3
TGTGCCAGCAGCTCGCCGACAGGGAAGAATACGCAGTATTTT
CASSSPTGKNTQYF
>TRBD1|NA|TRBV2|TRBJ1-2
TGTGCCAGCAAAGTTACAGGGGATGGCTACACCTTC
CASKVTGDGYTF
>NA|NA|TRBV6-2/TRBV6-3|TRBJ2-7
TGTGCCAGCAGTTACCGGATGGACAAACCGAGTGGCCGGAGCTCCTACGAGCAGTACTTC
CASSYRMDKPSGRSSYEQYF
>TRBD1|many|TRBV7-9|TRBJ1-4
TGTGCCAGCAATCTACAGGGGGCGGATGAAAAACTGTTTTTT
CASNLQGADEKLFF
>TRBD2|NA|TRBV27|TRBJ2-1
TGTGCCAGCAGTTTATTTCTAGCGGGGGGGCCGAATGAGCAGTTCTTC
CASSLFLAGGPNEQFF
>TRBD1|NA|TRBV5-1|TRBJ2-7
TGCGCCAGCAGCTTGCTAGGGCAGGGGGTCAACGAGCAGTACTTC
CASSLLGQGVNEQYF
>NA|NA|TRBV30|TRBJ1-2
TGTGCCTGGAGCCTAACAGGGTTGAGTGGCTACACCTTC
CAWSLTGLSGYTF
>NA|NA|TRBV7-3|TRBJ2-1
TGTGCCAGCAGCTTAAGAAAAGCGGAGTACAATGAGCAGTTCTTC
CASSLRKAEYNEQFF
>TRBD1|NA|TRBV19|TRBJ1-1
TGTGCCAGTAGCCCCAACTACAGGGGACGTAGGACTGAAGCTTTCTTT
CASSPNYRGRRTEAFF
>NA|once|TRBV4-1|TRBJ1-1
TGCGCCAGCAGCCATAACGCGGGGTCCCCTGAAGCTTTCTTT
CASSHNAGSPEAFF
>TRBD2|NA|TRBV7-2|TRBJ2-1
TGTGCCAGCAGCTTAAACCTCCACGGGACTAGCGGGAGTAATGAGCAGTTCTTC
CASSLNLHGTSGSNEQFF
>TRBD1|NA|TRBV6-2/TRBV6-3|TRBJ2-4
TGTGCCAGCAGTTACGGGGCCCGACAGGGGTCAGCCAAAAACATTCAGTACTTC
CASSYGARQGSAKNIQYF
>NA|NA|TRBV7-2|TRBJ1-2
TGTGCCAGCAGCTACGGGACACACGAGGACTATGGCTACACCTTC
CASSYGTHEDYGYTF
>NA|NA|TRBV7-2|TRBJ2-3
TGTGCCAGCAGTCGTACTTTCACAGATACGCAGTATTTT
CASSRTFTDTQYF
>NA|once|TRBV7-8|TRBJ1-2
TGTGCCAGCAGATCTACAGTAAACTATGGCTACACCTTC
CASRSTVNYGYTF
>TRBD1|NA|TRBV6-4|TRBJ1-5
TGTGCCAGCAGTGGTGACAGGGAAGGGATCAATCAGCCCCAGCATTTT
CASSGDREGINQPQHF
>TRBD1|NA|TRBV7-2|TRBJ2-7
TGTGCCAGCAGCTTATCCACGGGACAGGGATACGAGCAGTACTTC
CASSLSTGQGYEQYF
>TRBD1|NA|TRBV28|TRBJ2-2
TGTGCCAGCCGAGGGACAGGGAGAAACGGGGAGCTGTTTTTT
CASRGTGRNGELFF
>TRBD1|few|TRBV29-1|TRBJ1-2
TGCAGCGTGTCCAAGGGACAGTTTGGTTACACCTTC
CSVSKGQFGYTF
>NA|NA|TRBV11-3|TRBJ2-5
TGTGCCAGCAGCTTACGGGAGTCCCTCCCCCAAGAGACCCAGTACTTC
CASSLRESLPQETQYF
>NA|NA|TRBV7-9|TRBJ1-1
TGTGCCAGCAGCTTAGAACCGGTGCGAGGCACTGAAGCTTTCTTT
CASSLEPVRGTEAFF
>NA|NA|TRBV24-1|TRBJ2-3
TGTGCCACCAGTGATAGGGACTCCCTCACAGATACGCAGTATTTT
CATSDRDSLTDTQYF
>NA|NA|TRBV2|TRBJ2-7
TGTGCCAGCAGTAGATTTCTCAGCGGCCCTGGATACGAGCAGTACTTC
CASSRFLSGPGYEQYF
>NA|once|TRBV7-3|TRBJ1-5
TGTGCCAGCAGCTTAAACGGGGAAGGGCCCCAGCATTTT
CASSLNGEGPQHF
>TRBD1|NA|TRBV19|TRBJ2-5
TGTGCCAGTAAGGAACAGGGGAGTGTGGAGACCCAGTACTTC
CASKEQGSVETQYF
>NA|once|TRBV4-3|TRBJ2-7
TGCGCCAGCAGCCCAACCTTGGGCCCCCGAGACGAGCAGTACTTC
CASSPTLGPRDEQYF
>NA|NA|TRBV10-3|TRBJ1-1
TGTGCCATCAGTGATGGGAGAAAGAACACTGAAGCTTTCTTT
CAISDGRKNTEAFF
>NA|NA|TRBV28|TRBJ1-5
TGTGCCAGCAGTTTACTGCCGGACTCTAGCAATCAGCCCCAGCATTTT
CASSLLPDSSNQPQHF
>TRBD1|once|TRBV7-2|TRBJ2-1
TGTGCCAGCAGCTTCCTCACAGGGGAGAGGGAGCAGTTCTTC
CASSFLTGEREQFF
>NA|NA|TRBV7-3|TRBJ2-7
TGTGCCAGCAGCTTACGTCCTTCATCCGGGGTCCACGAGCAGTACTTC
CASSLRPSSGVHEQYF
>TRBD2|once|TRBV7-3|TRBJ2-2
TGTGCCAGCAGCCTCCGACTAGCGCCAGGCGGGGAGCTGTTTTTT
CASSLRLAPGGELFF
>NA|once|TRBV6-2/TRBV6-3|TRBJ2-7
TGTGCCAGCAGTTACTCGATTCAGGGCTCATTCCACGAGCAGTACTTC
CASSYSIQGSFHEQYF
>TRBD1|NA|TRBV29-1|TRBJ2-5
TGCAGCGTTGAATTCCCAGGGGGCGGATCGGAGACCCAGTACTTC
CSVEFPGGGSETQYF
>NA|NA|TRBV7-2|TRBJ1-2
TGTGCCAGCAGCTTAGTCTCCCCCGGAGCTGGCTACACCTTC
CASSLVSPGAGYTF
>TRBD1|NA|TRBV7-9|TRBJ2-1
TGTGCCAGCAGCTTAGGGACAGGGCTCTCCTACAATGAGCAGTTCTTC
CASSLGTGLSYNEQFF
>NA|NA|TRBV2|TRBJ1-3
TGTGCCAGCGCGTTGTCTGGAAACACCATATATTTT
CASALSGNTIYF
>TRBD1|NA|TRBV7-9|TRBJ2-2
TGTGCCGGCCGACCTGACAGGGGTCCCGGGGAGCTGTTTTTT
CAGRPDRGPGELFF
>NA|NA|TRBV5-6|TRBJ2-2
TGTGCCAGCAGCTTGGTTTCGGGGAATCTGCCCGGGGAGCTGTTTTTT
CASSLVSGNLPGELFF
>NA|NA|TRBV7-3|TRBJ1-2
TGTGCCAGCAGTAACGGGGGAGGTTATGGCTACACCTTC
CASSNGGGYGYTF
>NA|NA|TRBV6-1|TRBJ1-5
TGTGCCAGCAGTGCCCGCCCCTTACGCGGGGACCAGCCCCAGCATTTT
CASSARPLRGDQPQHF
>TRBD1|NA|TRBV4-3|TRBJ2-1
TGCGCCAGCAGCCTCGGACAGGGGGGCTATGAGCAGTTCTTC
CASSLGQGGYEQFF
>NA|NA|TRBV5-6|TRBJ2-5
TGTGCCAGCAGCCAGACTCTGGAGACCCAGTACTTC
CASSQTLETQYF
>NA|NA|TRBV28|TRBJ1-5
TGTGCCAGCAGCGAGGGACATAGCAATCAGCCCCAGCATTTT
CASSEGHSNQPQHF
>TRBD1|NA|TRBV28|TRBJ1-5
TGTGCCAGCAGTTTTATAGGACAGGATCAGCCCCAGCATTTT
CASSFIGQDQPQHF